Only one count was recorded for the clone carrying this T cell receptor (beta chain). Sequencing used immunoSEQ multiplex PCR; TCRdb keeps in-frame clones, though not all of them. The sample records tens of thousands of clones, around 72% being singletons. The sample originates from a study of PD-1 blockade in classical Hodgkin lymphoma. CDR3 length equals 14 residues. Losses at the gene ends were 3 bases for V and 2 bases for J; bases not matched to a gene: 0. The germline CDR1 and CDR2 sequences are SGHNT and YYREEE (reference sequence). Each patient's relapse followed autologous stem cell transplantation, and brentuximab vedotin exposure varied.

The origin of this receptor is a human donor with classical Hodgkin lymphoma. The chain employs TRBV5-4 and TRBJ2-7, with 12 positions matching TRBD1. Here the sequenced sample was peripheral blood mononuclear cells (PBMCs), taken at baseline. CDR3 protein: CASSWDRGPYEQYF. The DNA of the CDR3 is TGTGCCAGCAGCTGGGACAGGGGGCCCTACGAGCAGTACTTC.